This T cell receptor beta chain derives from a study of cytomegalovirus exposure and HLA in healthy donors. Study conclusions and caveats: Reports indicated that the classifier achieved high specificity and sensitivity in diagnosing cytomegalovirus status. The study carried out a later analysis of TCR beta sequences. It associated 16,951 of them with specific HLA alleles at a false discovery rate of 0.05. Researchers reported from a later analysis that most CMV-associated TCR beta chains appeared HLA-restricted. Altogether, 160 or so TCR beta chains were recorded as cytomegalovirus-associated.

A note on this clone: Its antigen is undetermined.

The CDR3 has 16 residues. The V gene end was trimmed by 6 bases and the J gene end by 4 bases; junction bases not matched to a gene: 9. CDR1 is KGHSH, CDR2 LQKENI, per germline. Primers included in the PCR were 60 Vbeta and 13 Jbeta primers. Clones were sequenced by immunoSEQ multiplex PCR, and TCRdb holds only the in-frame ones, with some missing. This repertoire shows 150,000 to 170,000 clones, 65% to 75% found once; its top ten account for about 2.1%. The chain couples TRBV18 to TRBJ1-3, with 10 bases lining up with TRBD1. Sequencing was done on a sample of PBMCs. The TCR comes from a man aged 25-40 years in good health and CMV-seronegative. CDR3 in amino acids: CASSLSGTGAGNTIYF. CDR3 in DNA: TGTGCCAGCTCTCTCTCCGGGACAGGGGCCGGAAACACCATATATTTT.